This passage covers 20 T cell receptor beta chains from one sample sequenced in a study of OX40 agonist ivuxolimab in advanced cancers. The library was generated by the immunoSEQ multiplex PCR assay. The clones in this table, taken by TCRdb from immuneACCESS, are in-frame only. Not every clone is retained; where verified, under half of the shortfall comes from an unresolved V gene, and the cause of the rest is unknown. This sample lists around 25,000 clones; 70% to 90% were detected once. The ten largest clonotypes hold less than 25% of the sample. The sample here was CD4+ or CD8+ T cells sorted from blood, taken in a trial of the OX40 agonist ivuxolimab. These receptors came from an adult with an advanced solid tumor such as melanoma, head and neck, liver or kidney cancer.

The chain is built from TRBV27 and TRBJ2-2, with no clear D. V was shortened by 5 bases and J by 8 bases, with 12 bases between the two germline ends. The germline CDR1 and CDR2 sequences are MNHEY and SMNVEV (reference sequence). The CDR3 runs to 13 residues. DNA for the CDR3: TGTGCCAGCAGTCCCTGGACGTCGGGGGAGCTGTTTTTT. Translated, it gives CASSPWTSGELFF.

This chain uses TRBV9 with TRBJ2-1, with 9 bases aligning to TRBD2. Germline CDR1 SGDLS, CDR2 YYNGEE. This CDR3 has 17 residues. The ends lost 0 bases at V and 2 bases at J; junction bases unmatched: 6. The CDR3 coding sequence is TGTGCCAGCAGCGTAGGAGGTAGCGGGGGTACCTACAATGAGCAGTTCTTC. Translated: CASSVGGSGGTYNEQFF.

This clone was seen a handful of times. CDR3 amino acids: CATTIAGGHDTQYF. CDR3 sequence (DNA): TGTGCCACCACTATAGCGGGAGGGCATGATACGCAGTATTTT. This sequence joins TRBV19 and TRBJ2-3; 11 nucleotides match TRBD2. J gave up 6 bases and V 10 bases, and 9 bases lay outside the gene matches. There are 14 residues in the CDR3. CDR1 is LNHDA and CDR2 is SQIVND in the germline V gene (reference sequence).

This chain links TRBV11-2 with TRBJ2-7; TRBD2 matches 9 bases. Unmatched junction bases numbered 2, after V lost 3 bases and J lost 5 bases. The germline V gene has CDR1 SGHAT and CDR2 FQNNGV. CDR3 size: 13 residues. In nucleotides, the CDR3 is TGTGCCAGCAGCTTGGGCGGGAGGGACGAGCAGTACTTC. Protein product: CASSLGGRDEQYF.

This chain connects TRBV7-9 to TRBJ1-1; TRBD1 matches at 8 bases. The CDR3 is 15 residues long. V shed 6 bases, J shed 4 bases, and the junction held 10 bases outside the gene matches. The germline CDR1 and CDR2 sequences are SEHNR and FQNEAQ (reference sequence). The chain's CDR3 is CASSRQGWGATEAFF. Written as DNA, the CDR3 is TGTGCCAGCAGTCGACAGGGGTGGGGAGCCACTGAAGCTTTCTTT.

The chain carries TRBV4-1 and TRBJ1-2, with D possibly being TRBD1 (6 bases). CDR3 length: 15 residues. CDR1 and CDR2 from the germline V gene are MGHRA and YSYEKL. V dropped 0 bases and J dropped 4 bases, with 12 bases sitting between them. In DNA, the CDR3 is TGCGCCAGCAGCCAAGAAACGGGACAACCCTATGGCTACACCTTC. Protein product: CASSQETGQPYGYTF.

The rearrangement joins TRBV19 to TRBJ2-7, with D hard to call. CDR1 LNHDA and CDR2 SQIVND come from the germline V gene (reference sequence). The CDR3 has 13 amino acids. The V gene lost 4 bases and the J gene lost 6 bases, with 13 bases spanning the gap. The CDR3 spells CASSRGALAEQYF. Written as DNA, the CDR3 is TGTGCCAGTAGTAGAGGTGCCCTCGCCGAGCAGTACTTC.

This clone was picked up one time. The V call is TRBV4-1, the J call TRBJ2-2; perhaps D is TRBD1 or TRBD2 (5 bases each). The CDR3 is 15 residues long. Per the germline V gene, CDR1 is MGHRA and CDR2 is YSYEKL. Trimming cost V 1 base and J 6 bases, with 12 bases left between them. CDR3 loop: CASSQGQWGSGELFF. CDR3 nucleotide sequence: TGCGCCAGCAGCCAAGGACAGTGGGGGTCCGGGGAGCTGTTTTTT.

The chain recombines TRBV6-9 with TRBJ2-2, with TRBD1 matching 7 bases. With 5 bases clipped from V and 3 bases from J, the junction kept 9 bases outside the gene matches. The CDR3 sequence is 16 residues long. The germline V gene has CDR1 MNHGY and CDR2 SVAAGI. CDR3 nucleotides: TGTGCCAGCAGTCCACCGGGACAGCAGGACACCGGGGAGCTGTTTTTT. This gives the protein CASSPPGQQDTGELFF.

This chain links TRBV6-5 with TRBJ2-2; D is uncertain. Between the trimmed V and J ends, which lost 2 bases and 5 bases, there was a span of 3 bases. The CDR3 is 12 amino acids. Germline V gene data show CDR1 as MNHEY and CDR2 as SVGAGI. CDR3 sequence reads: CASSYLTGELFF. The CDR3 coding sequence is TGTGCCAGCAGTTACCTGACCGGGGAGCTGTTTTTT.

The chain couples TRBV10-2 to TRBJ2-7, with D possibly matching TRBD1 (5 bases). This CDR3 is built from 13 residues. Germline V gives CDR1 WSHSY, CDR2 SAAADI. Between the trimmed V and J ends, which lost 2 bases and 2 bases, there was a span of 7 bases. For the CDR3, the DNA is TGCGCCAGCAGTGAGGGGGCTCCCTACGAGCAGTACTTC. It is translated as CASSEGAPYEQYF.

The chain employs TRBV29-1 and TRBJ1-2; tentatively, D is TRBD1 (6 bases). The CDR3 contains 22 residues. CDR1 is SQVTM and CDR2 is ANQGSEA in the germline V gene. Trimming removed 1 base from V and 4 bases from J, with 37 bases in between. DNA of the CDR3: TGCAGCGTTGAAGGGACAGCTCTCTCCTACTCACACCACGACTTTCAGGCCTATGGCTACACCTTC. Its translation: CSVEGTALSYSHHDFQAYGYTF.

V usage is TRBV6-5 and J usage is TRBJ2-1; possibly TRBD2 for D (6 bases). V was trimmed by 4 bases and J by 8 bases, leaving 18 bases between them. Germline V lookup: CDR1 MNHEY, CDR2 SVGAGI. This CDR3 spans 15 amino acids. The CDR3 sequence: CASSLGGSSVYEQFF. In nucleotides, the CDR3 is TGTGCCAGCAGTTTAGGAGGGAGTAGTGTCTATGAGCAGTTCTTC.

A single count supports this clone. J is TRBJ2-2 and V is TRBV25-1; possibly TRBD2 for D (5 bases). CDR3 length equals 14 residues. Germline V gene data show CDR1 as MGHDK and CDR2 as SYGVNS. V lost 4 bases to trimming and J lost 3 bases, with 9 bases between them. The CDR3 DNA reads TGTGCCAGCAGTGGAGGGAGTCACACCGGGGAGCTGTTTTTT. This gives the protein CASSGGSHTGELFF.

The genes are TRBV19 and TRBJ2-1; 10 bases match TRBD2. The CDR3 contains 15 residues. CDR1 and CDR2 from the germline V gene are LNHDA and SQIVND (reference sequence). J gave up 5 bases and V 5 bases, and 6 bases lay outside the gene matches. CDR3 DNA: TGTGCCAGTAGTGGGCTAGCGGGAGCCCACAATGAGCAGTTCTTC. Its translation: CASSGLAGAHNEQFF. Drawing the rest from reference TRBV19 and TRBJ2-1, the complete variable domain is DGGITQSPKYLFRKEGQNVTLSCEQNLNHDAMYWYRQDPGQGLRLIYYSQIVNDFQKGDIAEGYSVSREKKESFPLTVTSAQKNPTAFYLCASSGLAGAHNEQFFGPGTRLTVL.

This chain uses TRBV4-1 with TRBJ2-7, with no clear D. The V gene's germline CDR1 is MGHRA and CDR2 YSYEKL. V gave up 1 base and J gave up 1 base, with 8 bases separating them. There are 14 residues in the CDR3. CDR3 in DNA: TGCGCCAGCAGCCAAGCCTCAGGTTCCTACGAGCAGTACTTC. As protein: CASSQASGSYEQYF.

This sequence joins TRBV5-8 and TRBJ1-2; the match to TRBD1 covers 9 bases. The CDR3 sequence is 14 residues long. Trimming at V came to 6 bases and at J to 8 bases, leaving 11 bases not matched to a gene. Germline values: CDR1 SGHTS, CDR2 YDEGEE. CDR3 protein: CASIVDRGVEGYTF. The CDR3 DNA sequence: TGTGCCAGCATCGTGGACAGGGGAGTAGAAGGCTACACCTTC.

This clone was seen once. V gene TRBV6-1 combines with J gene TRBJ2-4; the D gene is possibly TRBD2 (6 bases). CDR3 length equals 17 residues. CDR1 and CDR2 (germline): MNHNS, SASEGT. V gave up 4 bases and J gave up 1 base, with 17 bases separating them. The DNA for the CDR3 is TGTGCCAGCAGTGGTTCCGTGGCAGGGAGGGCCAAAAACATTCAGTACTTC. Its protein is CASSGSVAGRAKNIQYF.

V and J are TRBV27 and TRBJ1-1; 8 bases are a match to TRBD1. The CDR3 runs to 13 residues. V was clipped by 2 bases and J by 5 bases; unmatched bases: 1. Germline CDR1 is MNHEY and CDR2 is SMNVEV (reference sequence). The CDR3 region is CASSLTGGTEAFF. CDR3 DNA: TGTGCCAGCAGTTTAACAGGGGGAACTGAAGCTTTCTTT.

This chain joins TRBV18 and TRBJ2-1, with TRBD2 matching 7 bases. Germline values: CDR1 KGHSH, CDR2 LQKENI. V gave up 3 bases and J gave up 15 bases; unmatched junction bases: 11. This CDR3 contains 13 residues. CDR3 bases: TGTGCCAGCTCACCGGTTCCAGCGGGACTTATGTTCTTC. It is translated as CASSPVPAGLMFF.